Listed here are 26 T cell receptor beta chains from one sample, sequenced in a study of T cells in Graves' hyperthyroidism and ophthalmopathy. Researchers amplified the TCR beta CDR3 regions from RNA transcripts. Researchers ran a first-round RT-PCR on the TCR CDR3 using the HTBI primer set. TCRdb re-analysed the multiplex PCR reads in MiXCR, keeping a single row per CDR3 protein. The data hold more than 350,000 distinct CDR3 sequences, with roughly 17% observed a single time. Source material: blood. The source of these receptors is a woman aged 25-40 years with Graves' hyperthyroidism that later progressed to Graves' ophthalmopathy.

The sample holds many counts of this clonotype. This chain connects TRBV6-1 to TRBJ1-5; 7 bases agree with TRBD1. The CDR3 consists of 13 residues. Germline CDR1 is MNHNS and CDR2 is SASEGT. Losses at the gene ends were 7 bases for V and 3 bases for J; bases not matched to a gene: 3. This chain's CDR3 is CASTGQDNQPQHF. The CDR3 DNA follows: TGTGCCAGCACTGGACAGGACAATCAGCCCCAGCATTTT.

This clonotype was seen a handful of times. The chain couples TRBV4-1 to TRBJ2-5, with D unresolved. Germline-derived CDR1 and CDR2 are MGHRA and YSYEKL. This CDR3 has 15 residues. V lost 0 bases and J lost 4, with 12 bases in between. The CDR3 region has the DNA TGCGCCAGCAGCCAAGAGAGGAGATTTCGAGAGACCCAGTACTTC. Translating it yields CASSQERRFRETQYF.

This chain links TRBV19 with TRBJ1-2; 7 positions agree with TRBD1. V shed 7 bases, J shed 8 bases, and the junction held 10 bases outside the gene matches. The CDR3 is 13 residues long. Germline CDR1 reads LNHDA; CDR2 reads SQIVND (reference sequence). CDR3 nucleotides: TGTGCCAGTACCGAGAGCGACAGGGAAGGCTACACCTTC. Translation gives CASTESDREGYTF.

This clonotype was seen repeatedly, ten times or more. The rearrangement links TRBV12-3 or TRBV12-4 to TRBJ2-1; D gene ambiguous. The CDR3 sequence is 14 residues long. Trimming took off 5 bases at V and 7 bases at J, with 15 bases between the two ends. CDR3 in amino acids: CASSDIGSGNEQFF. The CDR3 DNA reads TGTGCCAGCAGTGATATCGGTTCGGGTAATGAGCAGTTCTTC.

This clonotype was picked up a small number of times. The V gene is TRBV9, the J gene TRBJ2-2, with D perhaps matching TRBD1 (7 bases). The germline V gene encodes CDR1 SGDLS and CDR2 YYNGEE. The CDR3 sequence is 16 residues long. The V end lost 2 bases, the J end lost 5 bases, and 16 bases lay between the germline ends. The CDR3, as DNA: TGTGCCAGCAGCGTCGAACCCCAGGGGGGAACCGGGGAGCTGTTTTTT. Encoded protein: CASSVEPQGGTGELFF.

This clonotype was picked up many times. CDR3 DNA: TGTGCCAGTAGTACTGGCGCGGGCTATGGCTACACCTTC. Translated, it gives CASSTGAGYGYTF. The chain joins TRBV19 to TRBJ1-2; D is unresolved. Trimming cost V 4 bases and J 4 bases, with 10 bases left between them. The CDR3 is 13 amino acids. Germline CDR1 and CDR2: LNHDA and SQIVND (reference sequence).

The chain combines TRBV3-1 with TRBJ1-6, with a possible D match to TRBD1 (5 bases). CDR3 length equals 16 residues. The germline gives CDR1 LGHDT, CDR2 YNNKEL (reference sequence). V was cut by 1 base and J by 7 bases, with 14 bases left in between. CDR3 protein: CASSQGTGSANSPLHF. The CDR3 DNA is TGTGCCAGCAGCCAAGGAACAGGTTCCGCAAATTCACCCCTCCACTTT.

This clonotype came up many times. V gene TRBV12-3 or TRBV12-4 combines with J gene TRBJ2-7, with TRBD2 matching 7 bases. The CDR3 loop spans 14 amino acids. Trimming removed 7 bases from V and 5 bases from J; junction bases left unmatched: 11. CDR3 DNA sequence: TGTGCCAGCAACTGGGGGGGTAGAAAGGACGAGCAGTACTTC. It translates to CASNWGGRKDEQYF.

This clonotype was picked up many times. For the CDR3, the DNA is TGTGCCAGTAGTGAGGGACATAACACCGGGGAGCTGTTTTTT. The encoded protein is CASSEGHNTGELFF. This chain uses TRBV19 with TRBJ2-2, with D maybe TRBD1 (6 bases). The CDR3 sequence is 14 residues long. V lost 5 bases, J lost 2 bases, and 9 bases lay in between. Germline CDR1 and CDR2: LNHDA and SQIVND (reference sequence).

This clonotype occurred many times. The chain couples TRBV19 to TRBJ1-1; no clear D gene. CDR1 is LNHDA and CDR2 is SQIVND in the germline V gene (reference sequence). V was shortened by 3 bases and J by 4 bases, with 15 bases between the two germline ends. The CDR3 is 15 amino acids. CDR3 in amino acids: CASSISGVLTTEAFF. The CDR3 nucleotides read TGTGCCAGTAGTATCAGCGGGGTTCTGACCACTGAAGCTTTCTTT.

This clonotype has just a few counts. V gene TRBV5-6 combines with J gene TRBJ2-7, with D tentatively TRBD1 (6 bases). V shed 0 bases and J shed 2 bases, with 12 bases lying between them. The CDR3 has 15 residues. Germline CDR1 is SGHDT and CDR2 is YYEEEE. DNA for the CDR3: TGTGCCAGCAGCTTGGTTTTGGACAGCGCCTACGAGCAGTACTTC. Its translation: CASSLVLDSAYEQYF.

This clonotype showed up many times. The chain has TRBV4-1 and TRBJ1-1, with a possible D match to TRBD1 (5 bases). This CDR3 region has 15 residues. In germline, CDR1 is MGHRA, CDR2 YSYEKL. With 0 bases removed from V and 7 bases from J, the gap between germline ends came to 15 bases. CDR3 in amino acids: CASSQDFRGTGEAFF. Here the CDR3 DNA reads TGCGCCAGCAGCCAAGATTTTCGGGGGACCGGTGAAGCTTTCTTT.

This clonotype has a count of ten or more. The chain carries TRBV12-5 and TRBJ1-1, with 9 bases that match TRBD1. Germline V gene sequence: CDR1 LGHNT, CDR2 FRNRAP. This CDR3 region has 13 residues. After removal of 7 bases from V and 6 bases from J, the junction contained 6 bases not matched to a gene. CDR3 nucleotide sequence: TGTGCTAGTGCCATAGACAGGGGGGCTGAAGCTTTCTTT. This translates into CASAIDRGAEAFF.

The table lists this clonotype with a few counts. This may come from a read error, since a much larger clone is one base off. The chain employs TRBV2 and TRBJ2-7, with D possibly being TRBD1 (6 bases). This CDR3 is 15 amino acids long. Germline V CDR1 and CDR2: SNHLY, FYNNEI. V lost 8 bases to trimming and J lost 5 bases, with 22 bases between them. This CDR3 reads CASRDRTSSGNEQYF. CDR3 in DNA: TGTGCCAGCCGAGACAGGACTTCTTCGGGGAACGAGCAGTACTTC.

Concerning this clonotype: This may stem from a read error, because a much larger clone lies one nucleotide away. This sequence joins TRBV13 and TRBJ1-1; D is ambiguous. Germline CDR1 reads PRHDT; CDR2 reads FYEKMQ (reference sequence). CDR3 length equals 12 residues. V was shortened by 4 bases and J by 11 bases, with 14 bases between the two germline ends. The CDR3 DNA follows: TGTGCCAGCAGCTCCCCTGGGATACGGGCTTTCTTT. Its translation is CASSSPGIRAFF.

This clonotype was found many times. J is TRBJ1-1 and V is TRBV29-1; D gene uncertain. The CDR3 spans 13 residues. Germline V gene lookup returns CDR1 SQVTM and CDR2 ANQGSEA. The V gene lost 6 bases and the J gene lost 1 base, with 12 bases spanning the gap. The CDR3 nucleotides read TGCAGCGTCGGAACCCCAGGGAACACTGAAGCTTTCTTT. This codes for CSVGTPGNTEAFF. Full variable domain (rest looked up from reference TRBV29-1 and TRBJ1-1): SAVISQKPSRDICQRGTSLTIQCQVDSQVTMMFWYRQQPGQSLTLIATANQGSEATYESGFVIDKFPISRPNLTFSTLTVSNMSPEDSSIYLCSVGTPGNTEAFFGQGTRLTVV.

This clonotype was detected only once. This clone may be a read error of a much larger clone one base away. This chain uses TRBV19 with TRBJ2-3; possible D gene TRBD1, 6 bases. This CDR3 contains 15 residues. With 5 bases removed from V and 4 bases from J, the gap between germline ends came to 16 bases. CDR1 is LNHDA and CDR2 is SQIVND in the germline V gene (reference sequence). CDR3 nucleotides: TGTGCCAGTAGTCAGGGTTGGGGGCGGTCAGATACGCAGTATTTT. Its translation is CASSQGWGRSDTQYF.

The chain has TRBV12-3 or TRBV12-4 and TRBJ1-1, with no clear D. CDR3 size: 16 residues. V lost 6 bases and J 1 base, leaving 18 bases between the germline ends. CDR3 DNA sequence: TGTGCCAGCAGATCCTTCCGCGCGGGAGGGAACACTGAAGCTTTCTTT. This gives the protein CASRSFRAGGNTEAFF.

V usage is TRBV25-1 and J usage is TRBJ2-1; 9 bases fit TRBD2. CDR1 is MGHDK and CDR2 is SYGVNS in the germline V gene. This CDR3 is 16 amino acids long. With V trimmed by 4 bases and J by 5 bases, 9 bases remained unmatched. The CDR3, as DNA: TGTGCCAGCAGTGGCTCGAGGGCTAGCGGGAACAATGAGCAGTTCTTC. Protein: CASSGSRASGNNEQFF.

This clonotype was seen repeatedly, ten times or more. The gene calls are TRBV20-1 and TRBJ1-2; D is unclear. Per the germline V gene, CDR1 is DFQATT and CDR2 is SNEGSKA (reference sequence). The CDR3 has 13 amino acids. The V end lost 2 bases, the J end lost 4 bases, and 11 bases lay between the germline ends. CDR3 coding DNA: TGCAGTGCTAGACTTGCGGAAAGCTATGGCTACACCTTC. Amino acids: CSARLAESYGYTF.

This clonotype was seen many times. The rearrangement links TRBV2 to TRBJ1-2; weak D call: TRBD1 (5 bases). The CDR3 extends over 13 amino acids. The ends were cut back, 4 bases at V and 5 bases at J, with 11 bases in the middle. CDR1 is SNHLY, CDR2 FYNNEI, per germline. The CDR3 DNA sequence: TGTGCCAGCAGTGTCAGGGATCTGTATGGCTACACCTTC. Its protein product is CASSVRDLYGYTF.

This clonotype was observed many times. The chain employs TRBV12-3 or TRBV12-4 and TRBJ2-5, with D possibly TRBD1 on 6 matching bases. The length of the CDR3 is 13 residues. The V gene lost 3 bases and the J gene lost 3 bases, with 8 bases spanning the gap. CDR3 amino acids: CASSFRTEETQYF. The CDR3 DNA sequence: TGTGCCAGCAGTTTTCGGACAGAAGAGACCCAGTACTTC.

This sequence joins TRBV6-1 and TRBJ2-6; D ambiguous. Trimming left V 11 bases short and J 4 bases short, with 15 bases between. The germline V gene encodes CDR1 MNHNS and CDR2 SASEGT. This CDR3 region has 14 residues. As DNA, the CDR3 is TGTGCCTGCGATACAACGCGCGGGGCCAACGTCCTGACTTTC. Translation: CACDTTRGANVLTF.

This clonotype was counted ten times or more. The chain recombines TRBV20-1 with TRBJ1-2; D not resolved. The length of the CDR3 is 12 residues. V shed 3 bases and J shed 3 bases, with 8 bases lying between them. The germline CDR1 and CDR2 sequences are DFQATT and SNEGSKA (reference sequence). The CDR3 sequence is CSARETDYGYTF. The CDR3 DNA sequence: TGCAGTGCTAGGGAAACAGACTATGGCTACACCTTC.

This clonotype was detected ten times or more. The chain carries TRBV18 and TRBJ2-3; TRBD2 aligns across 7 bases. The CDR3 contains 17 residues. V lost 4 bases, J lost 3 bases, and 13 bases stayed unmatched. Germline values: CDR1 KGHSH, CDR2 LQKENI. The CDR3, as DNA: TGTGCCAGCTCACAGGGACTGGCGGGAGCTGGGACAGATACGCAGTATTTT. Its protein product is CASSQGLAGAGTDTQYF.

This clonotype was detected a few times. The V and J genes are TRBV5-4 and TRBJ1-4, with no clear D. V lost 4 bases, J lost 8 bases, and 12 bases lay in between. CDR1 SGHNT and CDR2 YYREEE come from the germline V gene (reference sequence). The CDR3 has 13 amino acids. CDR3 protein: CASSTKRDEKLFF. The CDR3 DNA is TGTGCCAGCAGCACCAAACGTGACGAAAAACTGTTTTTT.